A single sample is the source of the 25 T cell receptor beta chains below, sequenced in a study of T-cell reconstitution after alpha-beta-depleted transplantation in children. It was with unique molecular identifiers that the TCRbeta library was prepared. TCRdb reprocessed the PCR reads via MiXCR and lists one record per CDR3 protein. Among hundreds of thousands of distinct CDR3 sequences, under 20% were seen once, and the ten largest hold around 5%. Source: PBMCs, mostly from graft donor cells, taken 360 days after TCRalphabeta/CD19-depleted stem cell transplant. The receptors were gathered from a male patient aged 5 to 17 who had a stem cell transplant for acute lymphoblastic leukemia, so the T cells may come from the graft donor.

The chain's CDR3 is CASSLVGQSTQYF. CDR3 bases: TGTGCCAGCAGCTTAGTCGGACAGTCCACCCAGTACTTC. This chain uses TRBV7-3 with TRBJ2-5; possible D gene TRBD1, 6 bases. The CDR3 has 13 residues. V lost 2 bases, J lost 8 bases, and 12 bases lay in between. From germline, CDR1 is SGHTA and CDR2 FQGTGA.

This chain joins TRBV12-3 or TRBV12-4 and TRBJ2-1; D remains ambiguous. V was clipped by 7 bases and J by 8 bases, with 12 bases between them. The CDR3 totals 12 residues. The CDR3 DNA is TGTGCCAGCACTCCCTCAGGCTATGAGCAGTTCTTC. As protein: CASTPSGYEQFF.

Many counts were recorded for this clonotype. V usage is TRBV10-3 and J usage is TRBJ2-1; tentative D call: TRBD2 (6 bases). The CDR3 spans 14 residues. V was clipped by 2 bases and J by 6 bases, with 11 bases between them. Germline values: CDR1 ENHRY, CDR2 SYGVKD. The CDR3 loop is CAISEPRLVNEQFF. CDR3 nucleotides: TGTGCCATCAGTGAGCCGCGACTAGTCAATGAGCAGTTCTTC.

In this sample, this clonotype turned up a few times. The chain carries TRBV5-1 and TRBJ2-7; tentatively, D is TRBD2 (6 bases). Per germline, CDR1 SGHRS and CDR2 YFSETQ. V was cut by 4 bases and J by 6 bases, with 14 bases left in between. This CDR3 spans 13 amino acids. The CDR3 spells CASSPSRRGEQYF. Written as DNA, the CDR3 is TGCGCCAGCAGCCCCTCTCGGAGGGGCGAGCAGTACTTC.

J is TRBJ2-5 and V is TRBV9; 7 bases match TRBD1. V was pared by 4 bases and J by 2 bases, with 11 bases of the junction left unmatched. The CDR3 runs 16 residues. The germline CDR1 and CDR2 sequences are SGDLS and YYNGEE. In DNA form, the CDR3 reads TGTGCCAGCAGCACCCTAGGGACAGAAGCTCAAGAGACCCAGTACTTC. Translated, it gives CASSTLGTEAQETQYF.

This clonotype occurred a few times. The chain couples TRBV7-2 to TRBJ2-4; 10 nucleotides match TRBD2. The germline CDR1 and CDR2 sequences are SGHTA and FQGNSA. The CDR3 has 15 amino acids. The V segment lost 0 bases and the J segment 15 bases; nucleotides outside the gene matches: 11. The CDR3 region is CASSLAPAGGPYPYF. The CDR3 DNA reads as TGTGCCAGCAGCTTAGCGCCAGCGGGAGGGCCATATCCGTACTTC.

Ten or more counts support this clonotype. The rearrangement uses TRBV5-1 and TRBJ2-7; 10 nucleotides match TRBD2. CDR1 and CDR2 from the germline V gene are SGHRS and YFSETQ. The CDR3 extends over 14 amino acids. V shed 4 bases, J shed 1 base, and the junction held 2 bases outside the gene matches. Here the CDR3 reads CASSLAGESYEQYF. For the CDR3, the DNA is TGCGCCAGCAGCCTAGCGGGAGAATCCTACGAGCAGTACTTC.

The table lists this clonotype with a count of one. The V and J genes are TRBV2 and TRBJ2-5; TRBD2 agrees at 7 bases. In germline, CDR1 is SNHLY, CDR2 FYNNEI. The ends lost 3 bases at V and 5 bases at J; junction bases unmatched: 15. The CDR3 is made up of 17 amino acids. CDR3 sequence: CASSEGYLREYLETQYF. The CDR3 nucleotides read TGTGCCAGCAGTGAGGGTTACCTGCGGGAGTACCTCGAGACCCAGTACTTC.

The gene calls are TRBV28 and TRBJ2-3; 7 positions match TRBD1. The CDR3 is made up of 13 amino acids. CDR1 MDHEN and CDR2 SYDVKM come from the germline V gene. The V and J ends lost 6 bases and 2 bases, in that order; junction bases with no gene match: 2. The CDR3 DNA reads as TGTGCCAGCAGGGGACAGCCCACAGATACGCAGTATTTT. The encoded protein is CASRGQPTDTQYF.

The J gene is TRBJ2-7, the V gene TRBV20-1, with 8 bases identical to TRBD2. The CDR3 is 16 amino acids. V dropped 4 bases and J dropped 3; count of bases not matched to a gene: 14. Germline V gives CDR1 DFQATT, CDR2 SNEGSKA (reference sequence). CDR3 in DNA: TGCAGTGCTACCCGAGCGGGACTAGGACTGAACTACGAGCAGTACTTC. Its translation: CSATRAGLGLNYEQYF.

This clonotype appeared a few times. The V and J genes are TRBV14 and TRBJ2-7; 8 nucleotides align to TRBD1. From germline, CDR1 is SGHDN and CDR2 FVKESK. Unmatched junction bases numbered 7, after V lost 0 bases and J lost 3 bases. The CDR3 is made up of 16 amino acids. The DNA for the CDR3 is TGTGCCAGCAGCCAAGATCCCCGGACAGGGTTCTACGAGCAGTACTTC. Encoded protein: CASSQDPRTGFYEQYF. Full variable domain (rest looked up from reference TRBV14 and TRBJ2-7): EAGVTQFPSHSVIEKGQTVTLRCDPISGHDNLYWYRRVMGKEIKFLLHFVKESKQDESGMPNNRFLAERTGGTYSTLKVQPAELEDSGVYFCASSQDPRTGFYEQYFGPGTRLTVT.

The sample holds a few counts of this clonotype. CDR3 coding DNA: TGTGCCAGCAGCCCCGCTGGCATGGGGGGCACAGATACGCAGTATTTT. It yields the protein CASSPAGMGGTDTQYF. The V gene is TRBV7-3, the J gene TRBJ2-3, with D perhaps given as TRBD1 or TRBD2 (5 bases each). Germline loops: CDR1 SGHTA, CDR2 FQGTGA. V was trimmed by 5 bases and J by 1 base, leaving 16 bases between them. This CDR3 has 16 residues.

This clonotype has a handful of counts. The rearrangement uses TRBV7-6 and TRBJ2-7; D might be TRBD1 or TRBD2, each matching 5 bases. Germline V gene sequence: CDR1 SGHVS, CDR2 FNYEAQ. The CDR3 length is 14 residues. V shed 5 bases and J shed 2 bases, with 13 bases lying between them. CDR3 loop: CASSLPGAPYEQYF. In DNA form, the CDR3 reads TGTGCCAGCAGCCTTCCCGGGGCCCCCTACGAGCAGTACTTC.

To note about this clonotype: A much larger clone lies one base from this, so it may be a read error. The CDR3 does not close with the conserved phenylalanine or tryptophan, likely indicating a read error. The chain uses TRBV9 and TRBJ2-5, with D perhaps TRBD1 (5 bases). The CDR3 runs 14 residues. Germline lookup yields CDR1 SGDLS and CDR2 YYNGEE. V gave up 0 bases and J gave up 1 base, with 7 bases separating them. The CDR3 DNA reads as TGTGCCAGCAGCGTAGGGACATTCCAAGAGACCCAGTACTCC. Amino acid sequence: CASSVGTFQETQYS.

CDR3 DNA sequence: TGCGCCAGCAGCCAAGGGGCTTACAGCGGGAGTGATGAGCAGTTCTTC. Residues: CASSQGAYSGSDEQFF. The V call is TRBV4-1, the J call TRBJ2-1, with TRBD2 identical over 8 bases. Germline V gene lookup returns CDR1 MGHRA and CDR2 YSYEKL. The length of the CDR3 is 16 residues. Trimming removed 1 base from V and 8 bases from J; junction bases left unmatched: 10.

This clonotype was found a few times. The gene calls are TRBV27 and TRBJ2-7; weak D call: TRBD2 (5 bases). This CDR3 contains 16 residues. Germline V gives CDR1 MNHEY, CDR2 SMNVEV (reference sequence). V dropped 7 bases and J dropped 4 bases, with 23 bases sitting between them. CDR3 sequence (DNA): TGTGCCAGCATATTGAGGGTCGGCGAAATTGTGTACGAGCAGTACTTC. Amino acid sequence: CASILRVGEIVYEQYF.

Ten or more counts support this clonotype. The chain has TRBV3-1 and TRBJ1-1, with 8 positions matching TRBD1. V gave up 4 bases and J gave up 3 bases; unmatched junction bases: 4. CDR1 is LGHDT, CDR2 YNNKEL, per germline (reference sequence). The CDR3 has 14 amino acids. This CDR3 is CASSRDRKHTEAFF. The CDR3 region has the DNA TGTGCCAGCAGCCGGGACAGGAAACACACTGAAGCTTTCTTT.

The chain couples TRBV9 to TRBJ2-5; 11 nucleotides align to TRBD1. Trimming at V came to 2 bases and at J to 0 bases, leaving 0 bases not matched to a gene. This CDR3 has 15 residues. Germline lookup yields CDR1 SGDLS and CDR2 YYNGEE. CDR3 region: CASSVDRGHQETQYF. The CDR3 DNA is TGTGCCAGCAGCGTGGACAGGGGGCACCAAGAGACCCAGTACTTC.

This clonotype was counted between two and nine times. The chain recombines TRBV5-1 with TRBJ2-3, with D perhaps matching TRBD1 (6 bases). The V and J ends lost 0 bases and 8 bases respectively, with 13 bases between them. Germline V gene data show CDR1 as SGHRS and CDR2 as YFSETQ. The CDR3 runs to 14 residues. CDR3 coding DNA: TGCGCCAGCAGCTTGGACAGGGCGGGCCTTACGCAGTATTTT. This encodes CASSLDRAGLTQYF.

The chain employs TRBV24-1 and TRBJ1-2; D may be TRBD1 (5 bases). Trimming cost V 1 base and J 3 bases, with 11 bases left between them. This CDR3 spans 15 amino acids. Germline CDR1 is KGHDR and CDR2 is SFDVKD. The CDR3 DNA sequence: TGTGCCACCAGTGATTTTTCAGGGCCCCACTATGGCTACACCTTC. This sequence encodes CATSDFSGPHYGYTF.

This clonotype was seen only once. DNA of the CDR3: TGCAGTGCTAGAGATGCCCAGGGGAAAGCCCCGGAAGCCCTAGCGGGAGTCTATGAGCAGTTCTTC. Translating it yields CSARDAQGKAPEALAGVYEQFF. The chain uses TRBV20-1 and TRBJ2-1, with 10 bases identical to TRBD2. Germline CDR1 reads DFQATT; CDR2 reads SNEGSKA (reference sequence). The junction had 28 bases not matched to a gene; V was cut back by 0 bases and J by 8 bases. CDR3 length: 22 amino acids.

This clonotype occurred many times. The chain links TRBV29-1 to TRBJ2-1, with TRBD2 matching over 12 bases. J gave up 0 bases and V 0 bases, and 3 bases lay outside the gene matches. This CDR3 spans 17 amino acids. The germline V gene has CDR1 SQVTM and CDR2 ANQGSEA. In DNA, the CDR3 is TGCAGCGTTGAAGACCTAGCGGGAGGGCCCTCCTACAATGAGCAGTTCTTC. As protein: CSVEDLAGGPSYNEQFF.

V gene TRBV27 combines with J gene TRBJ2-7; weak D call: TRBD1 (5 bases). Trimming pared 3 bases from V and 0 bases from J, leaving 12 bases between. In germline, CDR1 is MNHEY, CDR2 SMNVEV (reference sequence). This CDR3 spans 15 amino acids. The CDR3 here is CASSFVGRGSYEQYF. CDR3 coding DNA: TGTGCCAGCAGTTTCGTGGGTAGGGGCTCCTACGAGCAGTACTTC.

This clonotype has at least ten counts. This chain links TRBV5-1 with TRBJ2-3; 8 bases match TRBD2. Germline-derived CDR1 and CDR2 are SGHRS and YFSETQ. The CDR3 runs to 15 residues. J gave up 2 bases and V 2 bases, and 4 bases lay outside the gene matches. CDR3: CASSFSGAYTDTQYF. CDR3 in DNA: TGCGCCAGCAGCTTTAGCGGGGCCTACACAGATACGCAGTATTTT.

This clonotype was seen a handful of times. One end of the junction fails to match germline, which may point to a read error. The chain joins TRBV5-6 to TRBJ2-5; no reliable D call. Germline V gene lookup returns CDR1 SGHDT and CDR2 YYEEEE. The CDR3 spans 12 residues. The CDR3 DNA follows: TGTGCCAGCAGCTTAATCCAAGGGACCCAGTACTTC. It encodes CASSLIQGTQYF.